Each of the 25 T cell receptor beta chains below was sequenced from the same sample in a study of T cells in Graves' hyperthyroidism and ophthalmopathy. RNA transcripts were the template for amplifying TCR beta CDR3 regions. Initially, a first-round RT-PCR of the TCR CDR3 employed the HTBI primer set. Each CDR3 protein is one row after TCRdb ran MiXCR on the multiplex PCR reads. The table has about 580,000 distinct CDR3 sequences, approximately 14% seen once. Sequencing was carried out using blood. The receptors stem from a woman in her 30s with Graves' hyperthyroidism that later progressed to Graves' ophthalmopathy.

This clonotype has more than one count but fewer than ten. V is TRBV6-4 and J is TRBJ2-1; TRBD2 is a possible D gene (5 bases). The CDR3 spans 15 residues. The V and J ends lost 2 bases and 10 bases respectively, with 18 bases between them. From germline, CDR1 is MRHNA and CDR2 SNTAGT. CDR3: CASSDGLSVSSEQFF. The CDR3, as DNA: TGTGCCAGCAGTGACGGACTCAGTGTCTCCTCCGAGCAGTTCTTC.

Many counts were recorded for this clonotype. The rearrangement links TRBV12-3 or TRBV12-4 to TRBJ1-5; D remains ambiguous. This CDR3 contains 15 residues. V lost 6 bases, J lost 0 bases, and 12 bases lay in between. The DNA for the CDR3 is TGTGCCAGCAGCACCGGAGGGTCTAGCAATCAGCCCCAGCATTTT. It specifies CASSTGGSSNQPQHF.

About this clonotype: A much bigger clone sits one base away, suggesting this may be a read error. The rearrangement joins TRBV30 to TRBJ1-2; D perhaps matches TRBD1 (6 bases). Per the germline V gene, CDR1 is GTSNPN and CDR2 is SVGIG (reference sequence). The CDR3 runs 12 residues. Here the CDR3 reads CGWSRTVYGYTF. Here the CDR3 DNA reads TGTGGCTGGAGTAGGACAGTCTATGGCTACACCTTC.

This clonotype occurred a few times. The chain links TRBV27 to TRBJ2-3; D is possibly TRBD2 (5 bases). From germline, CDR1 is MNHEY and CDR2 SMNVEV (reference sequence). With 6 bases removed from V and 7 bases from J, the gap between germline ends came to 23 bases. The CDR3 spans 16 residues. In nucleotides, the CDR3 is TGTGCCAGCAGCCCCCTGGGAGTGTCCCCACAAAATACGCAGTATTTT. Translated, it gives CASSPLGVSPQNTQYF.

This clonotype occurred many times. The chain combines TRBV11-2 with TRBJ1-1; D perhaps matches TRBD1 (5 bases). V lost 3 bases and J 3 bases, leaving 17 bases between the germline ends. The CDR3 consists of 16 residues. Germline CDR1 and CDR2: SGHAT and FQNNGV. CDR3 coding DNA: TGTGCCAGCAGCTTGGTACCTTGGGGCGGATACACTGAAGCTTTCTTT. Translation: CASSLVPWGGYTEAFF.

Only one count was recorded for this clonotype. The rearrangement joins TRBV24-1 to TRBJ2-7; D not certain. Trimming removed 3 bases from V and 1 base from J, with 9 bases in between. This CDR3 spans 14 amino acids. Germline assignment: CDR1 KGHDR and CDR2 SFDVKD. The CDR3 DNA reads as TGTGCCACCAGTGATGGAGTTCTATCCTACGAGCAGTACTTC. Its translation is CATSDGVLSYEQYF.

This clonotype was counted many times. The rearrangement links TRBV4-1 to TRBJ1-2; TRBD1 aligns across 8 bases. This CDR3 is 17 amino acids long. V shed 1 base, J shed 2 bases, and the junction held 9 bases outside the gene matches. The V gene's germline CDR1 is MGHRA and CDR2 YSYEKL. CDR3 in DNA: TGCGCCAGCAGCCAAGTGGGCAGGGGGCGCGGGAACTATGGCTACACCTTC. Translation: CASSQVGRGRGNYGYTF.

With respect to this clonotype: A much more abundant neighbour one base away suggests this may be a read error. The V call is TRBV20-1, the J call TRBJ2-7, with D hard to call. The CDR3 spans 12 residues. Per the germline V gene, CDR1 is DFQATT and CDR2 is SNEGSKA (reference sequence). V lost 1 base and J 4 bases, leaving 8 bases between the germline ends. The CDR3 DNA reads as TGCAGTGCTAGAGCCACAAATTACGAGCAGTACTTC. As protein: CSARATNYEQYF.

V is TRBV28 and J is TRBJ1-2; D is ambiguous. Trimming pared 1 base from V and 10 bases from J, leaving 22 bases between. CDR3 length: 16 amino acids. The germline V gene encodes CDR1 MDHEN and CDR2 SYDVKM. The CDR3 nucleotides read TGTGCCAGCAGTTTATACCTACACGGAAGCGCTATAGACTACACCTTC. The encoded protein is CASSLYLHGSAIDYTF.

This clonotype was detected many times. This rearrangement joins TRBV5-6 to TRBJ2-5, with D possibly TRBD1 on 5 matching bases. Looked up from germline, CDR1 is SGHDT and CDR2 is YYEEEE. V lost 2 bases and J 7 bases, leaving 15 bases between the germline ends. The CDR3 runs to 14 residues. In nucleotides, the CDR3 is TGTGCCAGCAGCTTACCTGCAGGGTTCGGGACCCAGTACTTC. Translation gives CASSLPAGFGTQYF. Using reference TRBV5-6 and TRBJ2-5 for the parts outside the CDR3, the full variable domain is DAGVTQSPTHLIKTRGQQVTLRCSPKSGHDTVSWYQQALGQGPQFIFQYYEEEERQRGNFPDRFSGHQFPNYSSELNVNALLLGDSALYLCASSLPAGFGTQYFGPGTRLLVL.

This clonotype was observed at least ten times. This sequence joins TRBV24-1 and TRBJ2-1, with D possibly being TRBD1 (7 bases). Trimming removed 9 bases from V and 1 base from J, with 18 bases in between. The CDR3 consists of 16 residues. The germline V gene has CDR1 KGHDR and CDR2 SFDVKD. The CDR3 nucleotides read TGTGCCACCTCCCGCGGGACAGACCTATCCTACAATGAGCAGTTCTTC. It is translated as CATSRGTDLSYNEQFF.

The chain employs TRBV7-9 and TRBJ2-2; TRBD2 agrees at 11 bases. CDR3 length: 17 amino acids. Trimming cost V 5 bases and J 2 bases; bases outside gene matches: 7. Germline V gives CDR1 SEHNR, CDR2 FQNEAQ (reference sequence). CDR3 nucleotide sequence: TGTGCCAGCAGCACTAGACTAGCGGGATTCAACACCGGGGAGCTGTTTTTT. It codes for CASSTRLAGFNTGELFF.

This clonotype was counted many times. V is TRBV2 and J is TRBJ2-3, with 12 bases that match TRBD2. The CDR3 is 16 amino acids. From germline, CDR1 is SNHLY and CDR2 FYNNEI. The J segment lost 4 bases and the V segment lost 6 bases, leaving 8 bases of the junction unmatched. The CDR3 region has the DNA TGTGCCAGCAGGGAACTAGCGGGAGGTACCGCAGATACGCAGTATTTT. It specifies CASRELAGGTADTQYF.

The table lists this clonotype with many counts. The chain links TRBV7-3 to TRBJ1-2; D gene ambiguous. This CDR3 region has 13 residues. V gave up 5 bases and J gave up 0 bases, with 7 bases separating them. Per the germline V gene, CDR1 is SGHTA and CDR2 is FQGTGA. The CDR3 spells CASSNDANYGYTF. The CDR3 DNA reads TGTGCCAGCAGCAATGACGCTAACTATGGCTACACCTTC.

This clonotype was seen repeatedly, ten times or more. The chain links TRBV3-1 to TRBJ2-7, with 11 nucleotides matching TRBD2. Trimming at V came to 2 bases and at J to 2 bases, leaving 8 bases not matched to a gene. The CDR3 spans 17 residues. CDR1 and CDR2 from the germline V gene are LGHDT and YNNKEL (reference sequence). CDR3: CASSQMTGTSGTYEQYF. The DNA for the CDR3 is TGTGCCAGCAGCCAAATGACGGGGACTAGCGGTACCTACGAGCAGTACTTC.

The CDR3, as DNA: TGTGCCAGCAGCTTATTGCGGGAGGGAGTGGAGCAGTACTTC. Amino acid sequence: CASSLLREGVEQYF. The rearrangement uses TRBV7-2 and TRBJ2-7, with 9 bases that match TRBD2. The CDR3 extends over 14 amino acids. Per germline, CDR1 SGHTA and CDR2 FQGNSA. With V trimmed by 2 bases and J by 7 bases, 6 bases remained unmatched.

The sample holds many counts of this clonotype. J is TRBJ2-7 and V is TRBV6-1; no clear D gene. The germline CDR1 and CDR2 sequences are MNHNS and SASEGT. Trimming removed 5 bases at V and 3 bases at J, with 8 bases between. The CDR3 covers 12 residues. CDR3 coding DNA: TGTGCCAGCAGTAAAGAGAGCTACGAGCAGTACTTC. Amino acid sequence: CASSKESYEQYF.

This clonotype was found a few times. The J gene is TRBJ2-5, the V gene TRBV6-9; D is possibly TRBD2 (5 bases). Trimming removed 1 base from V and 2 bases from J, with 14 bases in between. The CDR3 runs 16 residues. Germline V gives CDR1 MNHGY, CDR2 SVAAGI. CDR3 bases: TGTGCCAGCAGTTATTTTAAGCGGCAGAGGCAAGAGACCCAGTACTTC. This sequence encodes CASSYFKRQRQETQYF.

The CDR3 loop is CASSSGGTFNYNEQFF. The CDR3 nucleotides read TGTGCCAGCAGCTCCGGGGGGACATTCAACTACAATGAGCAGTTCTTC. The gene calls are TRBV5-5 and TRBJ2-1; D perhaps matches TRBD2 (7 bases). Germline-derived CDR1 and CDR2 are SGHKS and YYEKEE (reference sequence). The CDR3 runs to 16 residues. Trimming removed 3 bases at V and 3 bases at J, with 16 bases between.

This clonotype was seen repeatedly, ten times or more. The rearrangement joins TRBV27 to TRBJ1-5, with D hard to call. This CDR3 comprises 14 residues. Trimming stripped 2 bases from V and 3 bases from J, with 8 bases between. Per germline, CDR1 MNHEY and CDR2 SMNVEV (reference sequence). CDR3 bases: TGTGCCAGCAGTTTAAACGGGGTCAATCAGCCCCAGCATTTT. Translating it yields CASSLNGVNQPQHF.

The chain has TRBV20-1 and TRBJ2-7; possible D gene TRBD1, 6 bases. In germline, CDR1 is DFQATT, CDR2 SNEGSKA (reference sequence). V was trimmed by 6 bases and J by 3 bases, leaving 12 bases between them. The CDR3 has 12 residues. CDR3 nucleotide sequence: TGCAGTGCAAACCGGGACAACTACGAGCAGTACTTC. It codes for CSANRDNYEQYF.

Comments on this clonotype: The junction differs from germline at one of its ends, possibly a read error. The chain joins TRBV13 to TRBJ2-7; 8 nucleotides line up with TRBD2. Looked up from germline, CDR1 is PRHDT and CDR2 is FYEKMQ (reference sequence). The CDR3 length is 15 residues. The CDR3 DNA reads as TGTGCCAGCAGCTGGGCGGGGGGAGGTGACTACGTGCAGTACTTC. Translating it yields CASSWAGGGDYVQYF.

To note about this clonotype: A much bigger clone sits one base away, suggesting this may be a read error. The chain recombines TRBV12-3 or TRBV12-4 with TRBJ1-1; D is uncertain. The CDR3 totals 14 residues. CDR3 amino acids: CAGSRQPENTEAFF. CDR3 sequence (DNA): TGTGCCGGCAGTCGGCAGCCTGAGAACACTGAAGCTTTCTTT.

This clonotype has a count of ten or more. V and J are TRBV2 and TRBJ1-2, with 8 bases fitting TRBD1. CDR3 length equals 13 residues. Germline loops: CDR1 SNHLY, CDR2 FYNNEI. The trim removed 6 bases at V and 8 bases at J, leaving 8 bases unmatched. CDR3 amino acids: CASSAGQARGYTF. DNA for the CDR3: TGTGCCAGCAGCGCGGGACAGGCCCGAGGCTACACCTTC.

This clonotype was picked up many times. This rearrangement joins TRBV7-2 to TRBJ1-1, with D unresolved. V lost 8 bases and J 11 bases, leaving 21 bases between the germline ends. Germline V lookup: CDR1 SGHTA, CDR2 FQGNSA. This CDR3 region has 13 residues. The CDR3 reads CASGPGLSKDAFF. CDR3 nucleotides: TGTGCCAGCGGCCCTGGTCTATCAAAGGATGCTTTCTTT.